Below are 32 T cell receptor beta chains sequenced from a single sample in a study of neurological immune-mediated disorders. The time point denotes: longitudinal time-point 3. TCRdb itself ran the 5' RACE reads through MiXCR, one entry per CDR3 protein. The repertoire has some 55,000 distinct CDR3 sequences, roughly 7.7% of them found once; the top ten carry under 2.5%. Sample: PBMCs. These TCRs come from a woman in her thirties or forties in good health.

V gene TRBV20-1 combines with J gene TRBJ2-2, with unresolved D. The ends were cut back, 3 bases at V and 5 bases at J, with 13 bases in the middle. Germline V gene data show CDR1 as DFQATT and CDR2 as SNEGSKA (reference sequence). This CDR3 spans 14 amino acids. The chain's CDR3 is CSASRKGGTGELFF. CDR3 DNA: TGCAGTGCTAGCAGGAAGGGTGGAACCGGGGAGCTGTTTTTT.

This clonotype was seen ten or more times. The V gene is TRBV2, the J gene TRBJ2-2; the match to TRBD2 covers 9 bases. Per the germline V gene, CDR1 is SNHLY and CDR2 is FYNNEI. This CDR3 spans 16 amino acids. The V segment lost 7 bases and the J segment 7 bases; nucleotides outside the gene matches: 13. The CDR3 nucleotides read TGTGCCAGCACAACAAATAGCGGGAGTTTTGTCGGGGAGCTGTTTTTT. Its protein product is CASTTNSGSFVGELFF.

The CDR3 reads CASTYQGAGEQYF. The DNA of the CDR3 is TGTGCCAGCACATATCAAGGCGCGGGTGAGCAGTACTTC. V is TRBV5-5 and J is TRBJ2-7, with D possibly being TRBD2 (5 bases). This CDR3 has 13 amino acids. CDR1 SGHKS and CDR2 YYEKEE come from the germline V gene (reference sequence). V lost 6 bases and J 7 bases, leaving 17 bases between the germline ends.

This clonotype came up many times. The chain carries TRBV3-1 and TRBJ2-1; 11 positions agree with TRBD2. V shed 6 bases, J shed 6 bases, and the junction held 7 bases outside the gene matches. The CDR3 consists of 15 residues. Germline V gene sequence: CDR1 LGHDT, CDR2 YNNKEL (reference sequence). The CDR3 DNA reads as TGTGCCAGCAGTCGTACTAGCGGGGGTACCAATGAGCAGTTCTTC. As protein: CASSRTSGGTNEQFF.

This clonotype was picked up many times. V usage is TRBV5-1 and J usage is TRBJ2-7, with unresolved D. The CDR3 runs 13 residues. Trimming took 3 bases from V and 2 from J, leaving 9 bases between them. Germline values: CDR1 SGHRS, CDR2 YFSETQ. The CDR3 here is CASSSPYTYEQYF. DNA of the CDR3: TGCGCCAGCAGCTCACCGTATACCTACGAGCAGTACTTC.

This clonotype has ten or more counts. The gene calls are TRBV12-3 or TRBV12-4 and TRBJ2-7; D uncertain. The V gene lost 3 bases and the J gene lost 2 bases, with 14 bases spanning the gap. The CDR3 has 15 residues. The CDR3 region is CASSFGGTITYEQYF. The CDR3 DNA reads as TGTGCCAGCAGTTTCGGCGGCACCATCACCTACGAGCAGTACTTC.

Ten or more counts support this clonotype. The CDR3 spells CASSPLGPGNTIYF. CDR3 nucleotide sequence: TGTGCCAGCAGTCCCCTGGGTCCTGGAAACACCATATATTTT. The chain has TRBV12-3 or TRBV12-4 and TRBJ1-3; D unresolved. This CDR3 comprises 14 residues. The V end was cut by 5 bases, the J end by 2 bases, with 10 bases between.

V and J are TRBV5-5 and TRBJ1-1; unclear D gene. This CDR3 spans 13 amino acids. Germline V gene data show CDR1 as SGHKS and CDR2 as YYEKEE (reference sequence). Trimming shortened V by 1 base and J by 1 base, and 5 bases separated the two germline ends. The CDR3 spells CASSLRTNTEAFF. The DNA of the CDR3 is TGTGCCAGCAGCTTGCGCACGAACACTGAAGCTTTCTTT.

Ten or more counts support this clonotype. The rearrangement uses TRBV14 and TRBJ1-2; 8 bases are shared with TRBD1. The CDR3 is 13 amino acids. The ends lost 4 bases at V and 4 bases at J; junction bases unmatched: 2. Germline CDR1 is SGHDN and CDR2 is FVKESK. Written as DNA, the CDR3 is TGTGCCAGCAGCCCGGGACAGGCCTATGGCTACACCTTC. It yields the protein CASSPGQAYGYTF. Full variable domain (outside the CDR3, taken from reference TRBV14 and TRBJ1-2): EAGVTQFPSHSVIEKGQTVTLRCDPISGHDNLYWYRRVMGKEIKFLLHFVKESKQDESGMPNNRFLAERTGGTYSTLKVQPAELEDSGVYFCASSPGQAYGYTFGSGTRLTVV.

This clonotype was seen ten or more times. The chain joins TRBV13 to TRBJ2-5, with 7 positions matching TRBD1. This CDR3 spans 17 amino acids. V shed 0 bases and J 4 bases; nucleotides not matched to a gene: 11. Germline CDR1 is PRHDT and CDR2 is FYEKMQ (reference sequence). The CDR3 spells CASSLGKIDRVSETQYF. CDR3 sequence (DNA): TGTGCCAGCAGCTTAGGCAAAATTGACAGGGTTTCAGAGACCCAGTACTTC.

This clonotype was recorded at least ten times. J is TRBJ2-1 and V is TRBV5-1, with TRBD2 matching 10 bases. CDR1 SGHRS and CDR2 YFSETQ come from the germline V gene. The CDR3 has 16 amino acids. Germline trimming cut 4 bases from V and 7 bases from J; bases unmatched to any gene: 11. The CDR3 nucleotides read TGCGCCAGCAGCCCCGACCCTAGCGGGGGAGGGAATGAGCAGTTCTTC. Residues: CASSPDPSGGGNEQFF.

Only a few counts were recorded for this clonotype. This clone may be a read error of a much larger clone one base away. J is TRBJ1-1 and V is TRBV5-1; a weak D match, TRBD1 (5 bases). CDR1 is SGHRS and CDR2 is YFSETQ in the germline V gene. The CDR3 sequence is 12 residues long. The CDR3 loop reads CTSSKGAAEAFF. CDR3 DNA: TGCACCAGCAGCAAAGGGGCCGCTGAAGCTTTCTTT.

This clonotype was observed many times. This sequence joins TRBV20-1 and TRBJ2-7, with 7 bases that match TRBD1. The V and J ends lost 5 bases and 2 bases, in that order; junction bases with no gene match: 6. The CDR3 has 13 residues. In germline, CDR1 is DFQATT, CDR2 SNEGSKA (reference sequence). In DNA form, the CDR3 reads TGCAGTGCTGTCGGACAGGCGGCCTACGAGCAGTACTTC. The encoded protein is CSAVGQAAYEQYF.

This clonotype has ten or more counts. The DNA of the CDR3 is TGTGCCAGCAGTTTAGTACCCGGGGGCCTGAACACTGAAGCTTTCTTT. Its translation is CASSLVPGGLNTEAFF. The V call is TRBV27, the J call TRBJ1-1; TRBD1 is a possible D gene (6 bases). The V gene's germline CDR1 is MNHEY and CDR2 SMNVEV (reference sequence). CDR3 length: 16 residues. Trimming stripped 2 bases from V and 0 bases from J, with 13 bases between.

Many counts were recorded for this clonotype. The gene calls are TRBV5-1 and TRBJ2-1; D remains unclear. Germline V gene sequence: CDR1 SGHRS, CDR2 YFSETQ. Trimming pared 5 bases from V and 5 bases from J, leaving 8 bases between. There are 12 residues in the CDR3. CDR3 protein: CASSLPDNEQFF. CDR3 coding DNA: TGCGCCAGCAGTCTTCCGGACAATGAGCAGTTCTTC. The variable domain in full, with the rest retrieved from reference TRBV5-1 and TRBJ2-1, is KAGVTQTPRYLIKTRGQQVTLSCSPISGHRSVSWYQQTPGQGLQFLFEYFSETQRNKGNFPGRFSGRQFSNSRSEMNVSTLELGDSALYLCASSLPDNEQFFGPGTRLTVL.

The table lists this clonotype with many counts. The chain couples TRBV7-2 to TRBJ2-3; 8 bases agree with TRBD2. Trimming cost V 5 bases and J 4 bases; bases outside gene matches: 14. This CDR3 has 17 residues. Germline CDR1 and CDR2: SGHTA and FQGNSA. The CDR3 DNA is TGTGCCAGCAGCCGTGAAGGTTGGCGGGAGGTCGCAGATACGCAGTATTTT. Encoded protein: CASSREGWREVADTQYF. Filled out from reference TRBV7-2 and TRBJ2-3, the complete variable domain reads GAGVSQSPSNKVTEKGKDVELRCDPISGHTALYWYRQSLGQGLEFLIYFQGNSAPDKSGLPSDRFSAERTGGSVSTLTIQRTQQEDSAVYLCASSREGWREVADTQYFGPGTRLTVL.

This clonotype has just a few counts. The chain has TRBV10-3 and TRBJ2-2; D is unresolved. CDR3 size: 13 residues. In germline, CDR1 is ENHRY, CDR2 SYGVKD. V dropped 5 bases and J dropped 1 base, with 5 bases sitting between them. The CDR3: CAISPLNTGELFF. CDR3 coding DNA: TGTGCCATCAGTCCCCTGAACACCGGGGAGCTGTTTTTT.

As concerns this clonotype: Being one base from a much bigger clone, this may be a read error. The chain couples TRBV5-1 to TRBJ1-1; D unresolved. Trimming stripped 0 bases from V and 2 bases from J, with 14 bases between. This CDR3 region has 16 residues. CDR1 and CDR2 from the germline V gene are SGHRS and YFSETQ. The chain's CDR3 is CASSLAPLSANTEAFF. The CDR3 bases are TGCGCCAGCAGCTTGGCCCCCCTGTCAGCAAACACTGAAGCTTTCTTT.

This clonotype was observed at least ten times. V gene TRBV15 combines with J gene TRBJ1-1; D gene unclear. The CDR3 contains 16 residues. Germline CDR1 is LNHNV and CDR2 is YYDKDF (reference sequence). The V and J ends lost 5 bases and 1 base respectively, with 17 bases between them. Here the CDR3 reads CATSGLGVRQNTEAFF. The CDR3 DNA sequence: TGTGCCACCAGCGGTCTCGGCGTGAGGCAGAACACTGAAGCTTTCTTT.

This clonotype was found many times. V gene TRBV29-1 combines with J gene TRBJ1-1; 12 bases line up with TRBD1. Germline CDR1 reads SQVTM; CDR2 reads ANQGSEA. V was clipped by 6 bases and J by 6 bases; unmatched bases: 5. The CDR3 spans 13 residues. The CDR3 loop reads CSVYRDRGPEAFF. In nucleotides, the CDR3 is TGCAGCGTCTACCGGGACAGGGGGCCTGAAGCTTTCTTT.

This clonotype showed up many times. This chain connects TRBV7-2 to TRBJ2-2; TRBD2 matches 8 bases. Trimming took 5 bases from V and 4 from J; bases not matched to a gene: 12. Germline CDR1 SGHTA, CDR2 FQGNSA. The CDR3 is made up of 17 amino acids. The CDR3 loop is CASSPRAGVGVTGELFF. In DNA form, the CDR3 reads TGTGCCAGCAGCCCCCGAGCGGGAGTTGGGGTCACCGGGGAGCTGTTTTTT. The variable domain in full, with the rest retrieved from reference TRBV7-2 and TRBJ2-2, is GAGVSQSPSNKVTEKGKDVELRCDPISGHTALYWYRQSLGQGLEFLIYFQGNSAPDKSGLPSDRFSAERTGGSVSTLTIQRTQQEDSAVYLCASSPRAGVGVTGELFFGEGSRLTVL.

With regard to this clonotype: Germline and junction disagree at one end, which may indicate a read error. The gene calls are TRBV5-1 and TRBJ1-1; no clear D gene. The germline gives CDR1 SGHRS, CDR2 YFSETQ. CDR3 length: 13 amino acids. The CDR3 loop is CASSLDRNAEAFF. The CDR3 bases are TGCGCCAGCAGCTTGGATCGGAACGCTGAAGCTTTCTTT.

At least ten counts were recorded for this clonotype. CDR3: CASSLKRLEQYF. The CDR3 DNA follows: TGTGCCAGCAGCCTTAAACGCTTAGAGCAGTACTTC. The chain recombines TRBV12-3 or TRBV12-4 with TRBJ2-7; D not certain. V gave up 6 bases and J gave up 7 bases, with 13 bases separating them. The CDR3 is 12 amino acids.

This clonotype was seen at least ten times. Here the CDR3 DNA reads TGTGCCAGCAGTGACTACAGGGGTGGGACCCAGTACTTC. Encoded protein: CASSDYRGGTQYF. The chain has TRBV12-3 or TRBV12-4 and TRBJ2-5; 7 nucleotides align to TRBD1. The CDR3 has 13 residues. Trimming took 5 bases from V and 7 from J; bases not matched to a gene: 7.

This clonotype was observed many times. The chain employs TRBV5-1 and TRBJ2-3; 12 nucleotides match TRBD2. Germline lookup yields CDR1 SGHRS and CDR2 YFSETQ. The CDR3 runs to 16 residues. The trim removed 4 bases at V and 2 bases at J, leaving 5 bases unmatched. CDR3 sequence: CASSARLAGVTDTQYF. The CDR3 DNA sequence: TGCGCCAGCAGCGCTCGACTAGCGGGGGTCACAGATACGCAGTATTTT.

This clonotype was counted at least ten times. The chain recombines TRBV7-9 with TRBJ2-3; 9 bases line up with TRBD1. V shed 6 bases, J shed 1 base, and the junction held 2 bases outside the gene matches. The germline CDR1 and CDR2 sequences are SEHNR and FQNEAQ (reference sequence). CDR3 length: 14 residues. The CDR3 reads CASSRTGGTDTQYF. CDR3 coding DNA: TGTGCCAGCAGTAGGACAGGGGGCACAGATACGCAGTATTTT.

This clonotype was seen many times. This chain connects TRBV28 to TRBJ1-3; D might be TRBD1 (5 bases). There are 14 residues in the CDR3. V lost 10 bases and J lost 9, with 22 bases in between. Germline V gene lookup returns CDR1 MDHEN and CDR2 SYDVKM. The CDR3 region has the DNA TGTGCCACCACGGGGGACCTGGGTGAGCTCACCATATATTTT. Translating it yields CATTGDLGELTIYF.

In its sample, this clonotype was seen many times. J is TRBJ2-2 and V is TRBV5-6; 7 positions match TRBD1. The trim removed 3 bases at V and 5 bases at J, leaving 16 bases unmatched. Germline CDR1 reads SGHDT; CDR2 reads YYEEEE. The CDR3 extends over 18 amino acids. CDR3: CASSYGREFQQGTGELFF. Written as DNA, the CDR3 is TGTGCCAGCAGCTATGGTCGGGAATTCCAACAGGGGACCGGGGAGCTGTTTTTT.

Many counts were recorded for this clonotype. CDR3: CASSVEGLGADTQYF. As DNA, the CDR3 is TGTGCCAGCAGCGTAGAAGGCCTGGGGGCAGATACGCAGTATTTT. The chain is built from TRBV9 and TRBJ2-3; D might be TRBD1 or TRBD2, each matching 5 bases. Germline assignment: CDR1 SGDLS and CDR2 YYNGEE. The CDR3 has 15 residues. Trimming pared 0 bases from V and 4 bases from J, leaving 12 bases between.

This clonotype was seen ten or more times. V and J are TRBV7-2 and TRBJ1-5, with TRBD1 identical over 7 bases. V shed 4 bases and J 3 bases; nucleotides not matched to a gene: 6. The germline gives CDR1 SGHTA, CDR2 FQGNSA. This CDR3 contains 15 residues. Here the CDR3 reads CASSSGQLYNQPQHF. The CDR3 DNA sequence: TGTGCCAGCAGCTCGGGACAGCTATACAATCAGCCCCAGCATTTT.

This clonotype came up a few times. The J gene is TRBJ2-6, the V gene TRBV7-2; 12 nucleotides agree with TRBD2. The length of the CDR3 is 18 residues. The V segment lost 6 bases and the J segment 2 bases; nucleotides outside the gene matches: 8. Germline V gene sequence: CDR1 SGHTA, CDR2 FQGNSA. The CDR3 reads CASRMMASGGAGANVLTF. CDR3 DNA: TGTGCCAGCAGGATGATGGCTAGCGGGGGGGCTGGGGCCAACGTCCTGACTTTC.

This clonotype showed up many times. The genes are TRBV5-1 and TRBJ2-1; D is perhaps TRBD2 (6 bases). The V end was cut by 5 bases, the J end by 0 bases, with 12 bases between. Germline-derived CDR1 and CDR2 are SGHRS and YFSETQ. This CDR3 comprises 15 residues. The CDR3 spells CASRGSGPSYNEQFF. The CDR3 DNA reads TGCGCCAGCAGAGGTAGCGGACCCTCCTACAATGAGCAGTTCTTC.